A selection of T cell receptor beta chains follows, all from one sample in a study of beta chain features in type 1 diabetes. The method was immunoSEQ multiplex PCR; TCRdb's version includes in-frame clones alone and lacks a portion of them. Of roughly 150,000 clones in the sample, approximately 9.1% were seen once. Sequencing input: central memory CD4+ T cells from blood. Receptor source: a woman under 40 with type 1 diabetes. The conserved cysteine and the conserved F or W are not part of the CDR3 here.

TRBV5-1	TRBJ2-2	ASQQTNTGELF
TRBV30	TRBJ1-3	AWKSSGNTIY
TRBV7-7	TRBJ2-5	ASSLDGQETQY
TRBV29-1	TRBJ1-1	SVGGQGGAF
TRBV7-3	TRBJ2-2	ASSLGVEAGELF
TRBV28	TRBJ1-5	ASTQTGDQPQH
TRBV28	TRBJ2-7	ASSPWSQHKNEQY
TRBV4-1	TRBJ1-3	ASSQFRGAGNTIY
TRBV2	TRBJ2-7	ASRTGTDYEQY
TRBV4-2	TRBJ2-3	ASSQVKAGGADTQY
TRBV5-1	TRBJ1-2	ASSSQTVGYGYT
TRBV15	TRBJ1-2	ATSTRSYGYT
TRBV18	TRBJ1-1	ASSFGQEATEAF